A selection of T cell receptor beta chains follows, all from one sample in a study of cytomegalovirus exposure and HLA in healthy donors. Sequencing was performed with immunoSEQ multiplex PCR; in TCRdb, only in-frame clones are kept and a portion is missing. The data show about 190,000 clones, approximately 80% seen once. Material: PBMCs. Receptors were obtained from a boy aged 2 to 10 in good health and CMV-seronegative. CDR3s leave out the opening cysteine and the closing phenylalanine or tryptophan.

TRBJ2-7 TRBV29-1 SVVLVSGSYEQY
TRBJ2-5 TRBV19 ATGLAGMETQY
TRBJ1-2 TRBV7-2 ASSLPLEGPWGYT
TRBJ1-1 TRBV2 ASSHQKTGRITEAF
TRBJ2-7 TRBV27 ASSLRGRDSYEQY
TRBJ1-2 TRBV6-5 ASSYETGRDGYT
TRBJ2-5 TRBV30 AWSAGITGTSGGGQETQY
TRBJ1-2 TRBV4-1 ASSQDLDSNYGYT
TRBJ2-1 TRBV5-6 ASSFGGLPYNEQF
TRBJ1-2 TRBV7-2 ASSSTVINYGYT
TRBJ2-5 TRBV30 ALQGFWETQY
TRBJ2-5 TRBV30 AWSVGSGGPYQETQY
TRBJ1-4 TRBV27 ASSPRDRGRTNEKLF
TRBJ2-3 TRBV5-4 ASSSEEDTQY
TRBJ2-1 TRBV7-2 ASSLYSTSAYNEQF
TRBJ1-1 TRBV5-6 ASSLAGDWAEAF
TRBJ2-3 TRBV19 ASSRRDTFTDTQY
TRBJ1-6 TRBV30 AWSEGTGPSYNSPLH
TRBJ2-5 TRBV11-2 ASSLALGETQY
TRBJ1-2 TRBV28 ASSLREQGYT
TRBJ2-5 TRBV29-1 SVQVGWEQKETQY
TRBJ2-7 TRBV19 ASSNPDSSGRSYEQY
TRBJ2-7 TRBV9 ASSVAGGLVYEQY
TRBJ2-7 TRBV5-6 ASSFRDIYEQY
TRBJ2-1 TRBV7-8 ASSLGRDSSYNEQF
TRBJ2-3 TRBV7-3 ASSSGLAGTDTQY
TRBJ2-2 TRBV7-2 ASSLAPGVGTGELF
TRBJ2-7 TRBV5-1 ASSLASGTYEQY
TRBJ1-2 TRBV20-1 SARDDSYT
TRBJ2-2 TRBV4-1 ASSQEQGRNTGELF
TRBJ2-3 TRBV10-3 ATSERGESTDTQY
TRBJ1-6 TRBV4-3 ASSQETGKGSPLH
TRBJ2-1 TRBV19 ASSTLRGQGENEQF
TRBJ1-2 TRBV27 ASSRGQLYGYT
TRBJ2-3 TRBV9 ASSVTGTGTRY
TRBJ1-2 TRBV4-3 ASSQDARGLDGYT
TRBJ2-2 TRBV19 ASAQREYNGELF
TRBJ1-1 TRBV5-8 ASSLGGTGHTEAF
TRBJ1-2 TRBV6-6 ASSYASANYGYT
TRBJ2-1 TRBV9 ASSVESSYNEQF
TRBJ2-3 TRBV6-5 ASSSTSGSTDTQY
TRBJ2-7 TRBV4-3 ASSQGSLASYEQY
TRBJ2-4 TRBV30 AWSAGQPKNIQY
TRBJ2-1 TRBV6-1 ASSSVPDEQF
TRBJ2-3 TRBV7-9 ASSLVDRGDQY
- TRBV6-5 ASSSEYGGMYEQY
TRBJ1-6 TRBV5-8 ASSLGGQLSPLH
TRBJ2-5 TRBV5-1 ASSPGTKGETQY
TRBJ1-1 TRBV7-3 ASSLDRYTEAF
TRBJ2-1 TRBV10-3 AISENSGSTNEQF
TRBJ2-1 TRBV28 ASSPAERGRVNEQF